Reported below is one T cell receptor (beta chain). Antigen: not known. The entry originates in a study of Ad26.COV2.S vaccination and SARS-CoV-2 variants. Overall study context: Dosing was one shot or two shots 56 days apart.

The treatment: around 19 received Ad26.COV2.S at low or high dose, single or two shots; about 5 received placebo; per-sample allocation not given. Samples analyzed were those drawn on day 63 after the first vaccine or placebo injection. Donation came from an adult in Boston who was aged 18-55 years. Study-wide results and limits: Vaccine recipients posted higher spike-specific TCR breadth than their placebo counterparts.

TCRdb keeps only in-frame clones here, not all; method: immunoSEQ multiplex PCR. The repertoire includes roughly 500,000 clones, 89% of them detected once, and 2.5% sits in the top ten. The CDR3 covers 15 residues. Sequences were derived from peripheral blood, sampled in a trial of Ad26.COV2.S vaccine versus placebo. The origin of this receptor is a person aged 18-65 years who received the Ad26.COV2.S COVID-19 vaccine or a placebo. The J gene is TRBJ2-1, the V gene TRBV21-1. TRBV21-1 is a documented pseudogene. The CDR3 DNA sequence: TGTGCCAGCAGCAAAGAGGTGGGGATCAGCAATGAGCAGTTCTTC. As protein: CASSKEVGISNEQFF.